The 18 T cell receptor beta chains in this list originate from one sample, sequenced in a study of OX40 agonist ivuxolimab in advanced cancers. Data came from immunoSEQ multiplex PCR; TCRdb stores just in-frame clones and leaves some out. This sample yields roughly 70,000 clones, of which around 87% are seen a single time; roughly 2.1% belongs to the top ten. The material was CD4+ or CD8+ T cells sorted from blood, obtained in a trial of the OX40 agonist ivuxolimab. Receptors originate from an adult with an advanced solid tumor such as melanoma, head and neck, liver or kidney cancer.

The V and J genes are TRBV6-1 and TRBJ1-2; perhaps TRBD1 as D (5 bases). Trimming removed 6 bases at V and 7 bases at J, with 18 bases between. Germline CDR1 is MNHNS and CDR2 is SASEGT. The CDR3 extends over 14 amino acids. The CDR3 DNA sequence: TGTGCCAGCAGCCGGACCGGGGCAAAGGGTGGCTACACCTTC. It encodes CASSRTGAKGGYTF.

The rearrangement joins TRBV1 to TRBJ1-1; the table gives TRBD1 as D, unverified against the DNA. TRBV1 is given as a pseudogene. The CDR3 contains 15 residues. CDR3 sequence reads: CTSSPPDSQNTEAFF. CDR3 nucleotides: TGCACCAGCAGCCCCCCAGACAGCCAGAACACTGAAGCTTTCTTT.

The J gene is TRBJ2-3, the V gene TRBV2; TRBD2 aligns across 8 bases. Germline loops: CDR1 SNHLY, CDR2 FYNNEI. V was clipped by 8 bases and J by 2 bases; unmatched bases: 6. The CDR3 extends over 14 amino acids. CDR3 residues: CASCWRGVTDTQYF. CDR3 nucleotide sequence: TGTGCCAGCTGTTGGCGGGGGGTCACAGATACGCAGTATTTT.

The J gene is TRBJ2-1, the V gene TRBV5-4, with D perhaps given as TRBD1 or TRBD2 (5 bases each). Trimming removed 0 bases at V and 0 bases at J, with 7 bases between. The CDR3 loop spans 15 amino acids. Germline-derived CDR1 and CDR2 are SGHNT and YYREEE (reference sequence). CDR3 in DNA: TGTGCCAGCAGCTTGGGGGGGAGCTCCTACAATGAGCAGTTCTTC. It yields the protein CASSLGGSSYNEQFF.

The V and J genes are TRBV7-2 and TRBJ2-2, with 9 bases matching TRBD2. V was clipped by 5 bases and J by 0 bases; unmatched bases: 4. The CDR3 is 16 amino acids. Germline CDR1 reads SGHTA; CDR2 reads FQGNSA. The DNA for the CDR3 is TGTGCCAGCAGCACTACTAGCGGGCCGAACACCGGGGAGCTGTTTTTT. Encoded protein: CASSTTSGPNTGELFF.

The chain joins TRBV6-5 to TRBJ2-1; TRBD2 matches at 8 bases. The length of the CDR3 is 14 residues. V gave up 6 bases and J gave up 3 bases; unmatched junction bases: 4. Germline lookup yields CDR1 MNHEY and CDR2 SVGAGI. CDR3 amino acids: CASRTSESYNEQFF. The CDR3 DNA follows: TGTGCCAGCAGGACTAGCGAGAGCTACAATGAGCAGTTCTTC.

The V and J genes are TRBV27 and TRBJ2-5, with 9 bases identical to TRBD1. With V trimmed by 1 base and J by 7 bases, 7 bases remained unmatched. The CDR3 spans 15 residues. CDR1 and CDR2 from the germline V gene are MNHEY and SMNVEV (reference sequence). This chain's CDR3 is CASSLYGTGFGTQYF. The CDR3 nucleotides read TGTGCCAGCAGTTTATACGGGACAGGGTTTGGGACCCAGTACTTC.

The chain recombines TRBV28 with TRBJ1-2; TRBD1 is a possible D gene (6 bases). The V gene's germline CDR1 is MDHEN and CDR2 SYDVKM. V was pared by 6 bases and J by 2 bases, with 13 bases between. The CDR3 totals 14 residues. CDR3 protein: CASRISGQNYGYTF. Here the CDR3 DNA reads TGTGCCAGCAGGATTAGTGGACAGAACTATGGCTACACCTTC.

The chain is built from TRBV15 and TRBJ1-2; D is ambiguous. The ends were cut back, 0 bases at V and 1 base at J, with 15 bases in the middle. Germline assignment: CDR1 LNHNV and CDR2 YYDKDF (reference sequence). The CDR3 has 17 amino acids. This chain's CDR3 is CATSRDQRAEDNYGYTF. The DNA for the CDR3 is TGTGCCACCAGCAGAGATCAGAGGGCAGAAGATAACTATGGCTACACCTTC.

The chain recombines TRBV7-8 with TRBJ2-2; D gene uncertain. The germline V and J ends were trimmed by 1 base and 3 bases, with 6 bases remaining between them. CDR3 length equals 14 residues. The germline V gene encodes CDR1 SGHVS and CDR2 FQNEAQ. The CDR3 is CASSLDRDTGELFF. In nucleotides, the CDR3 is TGTGCCAGCAGCTTAGATAGGGACACCGGGGAGCTGTTTTTT.

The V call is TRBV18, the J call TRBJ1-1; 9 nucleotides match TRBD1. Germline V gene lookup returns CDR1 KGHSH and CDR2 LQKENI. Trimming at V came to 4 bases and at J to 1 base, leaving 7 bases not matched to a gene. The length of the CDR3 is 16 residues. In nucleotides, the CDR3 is TGTGCCAGCTCACTCCGACCGGGACAGGGGAACACTGAAGCTTTCTTT. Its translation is CASSLRPGQGNTEAFF.

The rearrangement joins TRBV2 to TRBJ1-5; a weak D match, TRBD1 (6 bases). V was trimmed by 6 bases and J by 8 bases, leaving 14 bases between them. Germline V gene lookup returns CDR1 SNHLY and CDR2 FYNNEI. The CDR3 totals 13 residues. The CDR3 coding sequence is TGTGCCAGCAGCCCCAGGGGAATGGAGCCCCAGCATTTT. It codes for CASSPRGMEPQHF.

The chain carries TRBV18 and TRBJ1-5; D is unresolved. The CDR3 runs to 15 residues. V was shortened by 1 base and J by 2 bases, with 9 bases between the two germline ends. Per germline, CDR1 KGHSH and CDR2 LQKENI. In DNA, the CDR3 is TGTGCCAGCTCACCACAAGATGGGGGCAATCAGCCCCAGCATTTT. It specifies CASSPQDGGNQPQHF.

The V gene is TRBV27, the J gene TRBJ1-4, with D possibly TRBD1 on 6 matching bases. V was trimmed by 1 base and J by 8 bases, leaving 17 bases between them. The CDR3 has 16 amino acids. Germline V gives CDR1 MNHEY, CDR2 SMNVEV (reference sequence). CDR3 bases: TGTGCCAGCAGTTTATGGGGTCAGGGGACCGAAGAAAAACTGTTTTTT. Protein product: CASSLWGQGTEEKLFF.

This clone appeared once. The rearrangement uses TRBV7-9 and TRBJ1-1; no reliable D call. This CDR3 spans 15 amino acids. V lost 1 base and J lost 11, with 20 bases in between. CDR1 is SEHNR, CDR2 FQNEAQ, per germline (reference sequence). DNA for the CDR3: TGTGCCAGCAGCTTAGACATAATGCAGGCGACCTTTGCTTTCTTT. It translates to CASSLDIMQATFAFF.

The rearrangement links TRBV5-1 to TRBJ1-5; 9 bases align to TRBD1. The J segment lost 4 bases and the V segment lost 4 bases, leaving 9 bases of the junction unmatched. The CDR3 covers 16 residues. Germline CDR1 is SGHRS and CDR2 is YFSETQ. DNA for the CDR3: TGCGCCAGCAGCCTCACCTCGACAGGGGGTAATCAGCCCCAGCATTTT. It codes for CASSLTSTGGNQPQHF.

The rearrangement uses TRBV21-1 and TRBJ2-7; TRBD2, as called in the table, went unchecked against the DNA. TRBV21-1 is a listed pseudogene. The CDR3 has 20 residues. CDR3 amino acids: CASERTGNPGLAGKPYEQYF. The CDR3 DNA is TGTGCCAGCGAGCGAACAGGCAACCCGGGACTAGCGGGGAAGCCCTACGAGCAGTACTTC.

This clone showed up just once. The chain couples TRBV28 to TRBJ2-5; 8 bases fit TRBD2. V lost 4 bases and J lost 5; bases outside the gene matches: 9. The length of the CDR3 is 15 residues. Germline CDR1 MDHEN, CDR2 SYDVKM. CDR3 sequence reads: CASSSPRRGDETQYF. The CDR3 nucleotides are TGTGCCAGCAGTTCCCCAAGGCGGGGGGACGAGACCCAGTACTTC.